The 6 T cell receptor beta chains given below trace back to one sample, sequenced in a study of cytomegalovirus exposure and HLA in healthy donors. The PCR employed 60 Vbeta primers together with 13 Jbeta primers. This table comes from immunoSEQ multiplex PCR, and its TCRdb copy is limited to in-frame clones, with some not included. The data show hundreds of thousands of clones, with about 81% seen just once and approximately 6% held by the top ten. Sequencing was done on a sample of PBMCs. The receptors stem from a man aged 40-55 years in good health and CMV-seropositive.

The DNA of the CDR3 is TGTGCCAGCAGACTAGCGGGCTACACCGGGGAGCTGTTTTTT. Its protein product is CASRLAGYTGELFF. J is TRBJ2-2 and V is TRBV6-1, with 9 bases fitting TRBD2. CDR1 and CDR2 (germline): MNHNS, SASEGT. The CDR3 covers 14 residues. V gave up 6 bases and J gave up 3 bases; unmatched junction bases: 2.

The J gene is TRBJ1-1, the V gene TRBV7-3; perhaps TRBD1 as D (5 bases). The length of the CDR3 is 16 residues. The germline V and J ends were trimmed by 5 bases and 0 bases, with 16 bases remaining between them. Germline CDR1 reads SGHTA; CDR2 reads FQGTGA. CDR3 protein: CASSLQRPTVNTEAFF. The CDR3 region has the DNA TGTGCCAGCAGCCTACAACGACCGACAGTGAACACTGAAGCTTTCTTT.

The chain uses TRBV7-8 and TRBJ2-4, with unresolved D. Germline loops: CDR1 SGHVS, CDR2 FQNEAQ. The CDR3 has 13 amino acids. V lost 10 bases and J lost 0, with 10 bases in between. The CDR3 bases are TGTGCCACCCAGTCGCTAGCCAAAAACATTCAGTACTTC. Translating gives CATQSLAKNIQYF.

This sequence joins TRBV7-9 and TRBJ2-3, with D possibly being TRBD2 (5 bases). Per germline, CDR1 SEHNR and CDR2 FQNEAQ (reference sequence). Trimming stripped 4 bases from V and 2 bases from J, with 7 bases between. This CDR3 contains 13 residues. This chain's CDR3 is CASSSRDTDTQYF. CDR3 sequence (DNA): TGTGCCAGCAGCTCCCGGGACACAGATACGCAGTATTTT. The full variable domain, rest sourced from reference TRBV7-9 and TRBJ2-3, is DTGVSQNPRHKITKRGQNVTFRCDPISEHNRLYWYRQTLGQGPEFLTYFQNEAQLEKSRLLSDRFSAERPKGSFSTLEIQRTEQGDSAMYLCASSSRDTDTQYFGPGTRLTVL.

The V gene is TRBV29-1, the J gene TRBJ2-1; 10 bases are a match to TRBD2. CDR3 length: 14 amino acids. The V gene end was trimmed by 6 bases and the J gene end by 7 bases; junction bases not matched to a gene: 9. Germline V gene data show CDR1 as SQVTM and CDR2 as ANQGSEA. The CDR3 loop reads CSVASGSLGNEQFF. Written as DNA, the CDR3 is TGCAGCGTGGCTAGCGGGAGTTTAGGGAATGAGCAGTTCTTC.

This clone was recorded a few times. This sequence joins TRBV7-9 and TRBJ1-2, with D unresolved. The CDR3 consists of 13 residues. V shed 0 bases and J shed 5 bases, with 7 bases lying between them. Germline values: CDR1 SEHNR, CDR2 FQNEAQ (reference sequence). CDR3 DNA: TGTGCCAGCAGCTTAGCGTCCGGGTATGGCTACACCTTC. It yields the protein CASSLASGYGYTF.